This TCR beta chain was identified in a study of metastatic and nonmetastatic thyroid tumors. On the study more broadly: Peripheral blood and tumor or nodule samples from malignant and benign thyroid patients were compared.

In this sample, this clone turned up many times. What it recognizes is unknown. Notes on the study in general: Reports indicated that malignant thyroid tumors showed significantly higher TCR beta diversity than benign nodules did, in blood and tumor.

The CDR3 runs to 13 residues. Germline loops: CDR1 SQVTM, CDR2 ANQGSEA. In the authors' workflow: The authors used CDR3 differences across clinicopathological groups to build a distant-metastasis classifier for papillary thyroid cancer. TCRdb re-analyzed the PCR reads through MiXCR. TCRdb's processing, not the authors', yielded these V and J calls. The data contain some 23,000 clones, around 9.9% of them seen just once; the ten biggest clones take up 25% to 35%. Thyroid surgery was performed in patients who had received no treatment beforehand. This clonotype was obtained from a female donor with papillary thyroid cancer or a benign thyroid nodule (not recorded which). Some clones in this sample may be carry-over from other donors' samples. The rearrangement joins TRBV29-1 to TRBJ1-2; D gene ambiguous. The sample taken for sequencing was blood. The CDR3 spells CGGLGGADYGYTF. The DNA for the CDR3 is TGCGGCGGCCTGGGCGGCGCAGACTATGGCTACACCTTC.